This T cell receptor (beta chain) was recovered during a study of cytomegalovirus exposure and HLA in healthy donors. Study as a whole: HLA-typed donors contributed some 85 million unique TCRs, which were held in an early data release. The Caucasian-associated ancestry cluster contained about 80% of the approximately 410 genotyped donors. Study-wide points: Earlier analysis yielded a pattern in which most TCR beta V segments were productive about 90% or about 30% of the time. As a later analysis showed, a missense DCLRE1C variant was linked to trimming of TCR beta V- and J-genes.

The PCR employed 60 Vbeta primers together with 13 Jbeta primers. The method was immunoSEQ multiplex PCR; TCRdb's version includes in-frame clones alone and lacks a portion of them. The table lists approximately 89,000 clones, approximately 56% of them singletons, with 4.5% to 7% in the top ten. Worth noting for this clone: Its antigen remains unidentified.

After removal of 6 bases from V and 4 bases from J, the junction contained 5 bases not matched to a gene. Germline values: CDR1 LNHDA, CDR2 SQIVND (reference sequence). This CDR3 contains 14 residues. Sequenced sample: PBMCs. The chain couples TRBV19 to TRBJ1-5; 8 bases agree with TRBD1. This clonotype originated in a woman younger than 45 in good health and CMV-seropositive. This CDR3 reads CASRDRVGNQPQHF. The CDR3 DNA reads TGTGCCAGTAGGGACAGGGTGGGAAATCAGCCCCAGCATTTT.